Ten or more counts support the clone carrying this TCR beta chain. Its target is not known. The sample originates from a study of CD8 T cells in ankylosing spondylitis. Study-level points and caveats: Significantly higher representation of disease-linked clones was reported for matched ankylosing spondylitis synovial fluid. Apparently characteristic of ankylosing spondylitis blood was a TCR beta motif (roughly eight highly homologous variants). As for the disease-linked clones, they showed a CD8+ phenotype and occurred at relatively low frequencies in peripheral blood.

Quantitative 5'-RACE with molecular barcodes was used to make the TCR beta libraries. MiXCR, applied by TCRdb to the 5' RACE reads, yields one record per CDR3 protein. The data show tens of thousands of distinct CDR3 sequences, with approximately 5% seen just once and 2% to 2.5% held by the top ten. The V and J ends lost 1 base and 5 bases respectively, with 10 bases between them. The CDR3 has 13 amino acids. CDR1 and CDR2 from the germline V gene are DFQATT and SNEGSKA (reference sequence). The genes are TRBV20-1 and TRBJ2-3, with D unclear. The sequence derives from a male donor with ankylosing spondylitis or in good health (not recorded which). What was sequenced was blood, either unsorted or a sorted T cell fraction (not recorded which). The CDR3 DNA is TGCAGTGCTAGAGGTCTAATGGGAGATACGCAGTATTTT. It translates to CSARGLMGDTQYF.